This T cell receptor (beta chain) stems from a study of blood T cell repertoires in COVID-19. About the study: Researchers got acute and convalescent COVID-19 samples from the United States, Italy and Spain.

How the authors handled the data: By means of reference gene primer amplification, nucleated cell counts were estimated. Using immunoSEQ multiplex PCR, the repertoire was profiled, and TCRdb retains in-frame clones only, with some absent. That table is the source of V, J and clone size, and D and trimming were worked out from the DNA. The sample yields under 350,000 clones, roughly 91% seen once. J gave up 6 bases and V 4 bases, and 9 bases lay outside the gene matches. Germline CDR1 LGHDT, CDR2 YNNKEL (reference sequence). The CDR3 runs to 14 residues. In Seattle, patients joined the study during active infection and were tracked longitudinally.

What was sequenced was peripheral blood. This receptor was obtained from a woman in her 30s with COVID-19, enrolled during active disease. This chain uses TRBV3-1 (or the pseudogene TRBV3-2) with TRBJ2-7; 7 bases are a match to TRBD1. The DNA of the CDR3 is TGTGCCAGCAGCCCACCGGGACAGACCTTCGAGCAGTACTTC. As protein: CASSPPGQTFEQYF.